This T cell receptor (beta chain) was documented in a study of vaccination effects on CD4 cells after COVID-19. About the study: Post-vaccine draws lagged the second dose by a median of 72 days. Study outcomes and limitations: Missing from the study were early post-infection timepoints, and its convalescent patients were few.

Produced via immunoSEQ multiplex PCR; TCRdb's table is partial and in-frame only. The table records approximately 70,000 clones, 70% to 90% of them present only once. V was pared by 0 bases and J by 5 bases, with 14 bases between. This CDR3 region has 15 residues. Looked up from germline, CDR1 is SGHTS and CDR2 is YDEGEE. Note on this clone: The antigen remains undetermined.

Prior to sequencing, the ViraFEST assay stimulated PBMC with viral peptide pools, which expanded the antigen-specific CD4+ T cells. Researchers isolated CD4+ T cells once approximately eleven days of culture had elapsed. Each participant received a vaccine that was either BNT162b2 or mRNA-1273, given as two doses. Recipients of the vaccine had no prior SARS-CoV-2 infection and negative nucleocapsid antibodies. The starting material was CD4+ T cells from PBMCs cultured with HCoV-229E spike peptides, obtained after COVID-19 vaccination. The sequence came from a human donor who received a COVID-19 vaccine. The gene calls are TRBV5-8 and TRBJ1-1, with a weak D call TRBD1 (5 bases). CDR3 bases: TGTGCCAGCAGCTTGGGGTGGACACTCTGGACTGAAGCTTTCTTT. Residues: CASSLGWTLWTEAFF.